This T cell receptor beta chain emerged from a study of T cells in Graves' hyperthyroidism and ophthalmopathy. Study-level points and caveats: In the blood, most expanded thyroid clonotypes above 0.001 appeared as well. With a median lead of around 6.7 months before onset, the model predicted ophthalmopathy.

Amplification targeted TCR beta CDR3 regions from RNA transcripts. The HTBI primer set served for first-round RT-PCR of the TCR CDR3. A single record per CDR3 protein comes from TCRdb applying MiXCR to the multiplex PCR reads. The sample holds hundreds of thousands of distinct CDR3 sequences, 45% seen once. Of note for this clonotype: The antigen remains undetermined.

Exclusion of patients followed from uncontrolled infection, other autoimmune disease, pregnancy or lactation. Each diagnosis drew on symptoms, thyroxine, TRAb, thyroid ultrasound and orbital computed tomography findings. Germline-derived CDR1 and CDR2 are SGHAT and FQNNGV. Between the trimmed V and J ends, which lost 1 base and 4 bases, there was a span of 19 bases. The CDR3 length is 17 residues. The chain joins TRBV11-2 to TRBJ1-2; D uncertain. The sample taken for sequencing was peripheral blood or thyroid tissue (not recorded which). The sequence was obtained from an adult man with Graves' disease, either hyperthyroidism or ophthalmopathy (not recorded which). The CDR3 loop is CASSLALTGPPGYGYTF. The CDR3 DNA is TGTGCCAGCAGCTTAGCTTTGACCGGACCCCCAGGCTATGGCTACACCTTC.